The 27 T cell receptor beta chains listed next were all sequenced from one sample in a study of T-cell memory formation after mild COVID-19. TCRdb passed the 5' RACE reads through MiXCR, listing each CDR3 protein once. The sample comprises some 600,000 distinct CDR3 sequences, roughly a sixth of which are singletons, and 8.1% rests with the top ten. Sequencing used PBMCs or a T cell subset sorted from them (not recorded which). Receptors were obtained from an adult woman who had mild COVID-19 (a few samples of this study predate the infection). Cell type and time point are not known.

This chain uses TRBV4-3 with TRBJ1-2; 7 bases fit TRBD1. J lost 5 bases, V lost 4 bases, and 7 bases had no gene match. From germline, CDR1 is LGHNA and CDR2 YSLEER. The CDR3 spans 14 residues. CDR3 coding DNA: TGCGCCAGCAGCCTATCCGGGACAGCTTATGGCTACACCTTC. It codes for CASSLSGTAYGYTF.

On this clonotype: A read error may explain this, as a much larger clone is one base away. The rearrangement links TRBV12-3 or TRBV12-4 to TRBJ1-1; 10 nucleotides match TRBD1. V lost 4 bases to trimming and J lost 4 bases; unmatched junction nucleotides: 6. The CDR3 runs to 15 residues. The CDR3: CASSYTWTGGTEAFF. As DNA, the CDR3 is TGTGCCAGCAGTTACACCTGGACAGGGGGCACTGAAGCTTTCTTT.

This clonotype was detected only a few times. The junction differs from germline at one of its ends, possibly a read error. J is TRBJ2-1 and V is TRBV7-7, with no clear D. Germline V gene data show CDR1 as SSHAT and CDR2 as FNYEAQ (reference sequence). The CDR3 contains 16 residues. The CDR3 DNA reads TGTGCTAGCAGCTTAGGGCGGCTAGTAGTTGGCGATGAGCAGTTCTTC. It translates to CASSLGRLVVGDEQFF.

The chain uses TRBV12-3 or TRBV12-4 and TRBJ2-1, with D hard to call. V was shortened by 4 bases and J by 1 base, with 11 bases between the two germline ends. CDR3 length: 15 residues. Here the CDR3 DNA reads TGTGCCAGCAGTTCCCGGACGGTTTCCTACAATGAGCAGTTCTTC. It specifies CASSSRTVSYNEQFF.

This clonotype was observed a few times. The chain carries TRBV6-5 and TRBJ2-3; 11 bases agree with TRBD2. J lost 2 bases, V lost 0 bases, and 1 base had no gene match. The CDR3 extends over 16 amino acids. CDR1 and CDR2 from the germline V gene are MNHEY and SVGAGI. The CDR3 is CASSYSTSGTTDTQYF. CDR3 nucleotide sequence: TGTGCCAGCAGTTACTCGACTAGCGGGACCACAGATACGCAGTATTTT.

This clonotype was counted a few times. For the CDR3, the DNA is TGTGCCAGCCACGGACAGGGCCACGAGCAGTACTTC. Translating it yields CASHGQGHEQYF. This sequence joins TRBV3-1 and TRBJ2-7; 8 nucleotides agree with TRBD1. Looked up from germline, CDR1 is LGHDT and CDR2 is YNNKEL (reference sequence). Trimming removed 8 bases from V and 5 bases from J; junction bases left unmatched: 5. The CDR3 has 12 residues.

A few counts support this clonotype. The chain carries TRBV30 and TRBJ2-2; TRBD2 matches at 12 bases. Looked up from germline, CDR1 is GTSNPN and CDR2 is SVGIG (reference sequence). This CDR3 is 15 amino acids long. Trimming at V came to 3 bases and at J to 4 bases, leaving 3 bases not matched to a gene. CDR3 coding DNA: TGTGCCTGGAGCGGACTAGCGGGGTTCACCGGGGAGCTGTTTTTT. Protein product: CAWSGLAGFTGELFF.

V usage is TRBV18 and J usage is TRBJ2-7; no definite D call. Germline V CDR1 and CDR2: KGHSH, LQKENI. The CDR3 loop spans 16 amino acids. V lost 6 bases, J lost 0 bases, and 18 bases lay in between. The CDR3 here is CASSPNPGRSSYEQYF. CDR3 DNA sequence: TGTGCCAGCTCCCCGAACCCCGGCAGGAGCTCCTACGAGCAGTACTTC.

This clonotype was recorded a few times. This rearrangement joins TRBV4-1 to TRBJ2-4; the D call may be TRBD1 or TRBD2 (5 bases each). The V gene lost 3 bases and the J gene lost 9 bases, with 21 bases spanning the gap. This CDR3 is built from 16 residues. Looked up from germline, CDR1 is MGHRA and CDR2 is YSYEKL. This CDR3 reads CASSQWDLASNGIQYF. CDR3 DNA sequence: TGCGCCAGCAGCCAGTGGGACCTAGCTTCAAATGGCATTCAGTACTTC.

This clonotype was counted many times. The chain is built from TRBV24-1 and TRBJ1-2; 8 bases align to TRBD1. This CDR3 has 15 residues. The J segment lost 3 bases and the V segment lost 4 bases, leaving 6 bases of the junction unmatched. Germline V gives CDR1 KGHDR, CDR2 SFDVKD. CDR3 sequence reads: CATSDADRADYGYTF. The CDR3 DNA is TGTGCCACCAGTGACGCGGACAGGGCAGACTATGGCTACACCTTC.

The J gene is TRBJ2-7, the V gene TRBV30; D uncertain. The CDR3 covers 13 residues. Trimming took off 0 bases at V and 3 bases at J, with 9 bases between the two ends. Germline V CDR1 and CDR2: GTSNPN, SVGIG (reference sequence). The CDR3 region is CAWSVQRVYEQYF. The DNA for the CDR3 is TGTGCCTGGAGTGTACAACGGGTCTACGAGCAGTACTTC.

The rearrangement joins TRBV12-3 or TRBV12-4 to TRBJ2-3; D is perhaps TRBD1 (6 bases). V gave up 4 bases and J gave up 6 bases, with 14 bases separating them. This CDR3 has 14 residues. The DNA of the CDR3 is TGTGCCAGCAGTTCAAACCTGAGGGGGGATACGCAGTATTTT. It codes for CASSSNLRGDTQYF.

The chain employs TRBV3-1 and TRBJ1-1; D not resolved. Trimming stripped 1 base from V and 4 bases from J, with 10 bases between. The germline V gene encodes CDR1 LGHDT and CDR2 YNNKEL (reference sequence). The CDR3 is 14 amino acids. CDR3 region: CASSQAGSGTEAFF. For the CDR3, the DNA is TGTGCCAGCAGCCAAGCGGGGAGCGGCACTGAAGCTTTCTTT.

This chain joins TRBV3-1 and TRBJ2-7, with D possibly being TRBD1 or TRBD2 (6 bases each). Germline CDR1 reads LGHDT; CDR2 reads YNNKEL (reference sequence). Trimming pared 1 base from V and 6 bases from J, leaving 10 bases between. The CDR3 loop spans 13 amino acids. In DNA, the CDR3 is TGTGCCAGCAGCCAAGTGGGGGGCCTCGAGCAGTACTTC. Translated: CASSQVGGLEQYF.

This clonotype was counted a few times. V and J are TRBV12-3 or TRBV12-4 and TRBJ2-7; maybe TRBD2 (5 bases). The CDR3 has 14 residues. V was pared by 5 bases and J by 1 base, with 12 bases between. The CDR3, as DNA: TGTGCCAGCAGTCTGGGGAGTCCTTCCTACGAGCAGTACTTC. Amino acids: CASSLGSPSYEQYF.

The chain links TRBV20-1 to TRBJ1-5; 9 positions agree with TRBD1. V lost 5 bases and J lost 1; bases outside the gene matches: 9. Germline V gives CDR1 DFQATT, CDR2 SNEGSKA (reference sequence). The CDR3 loop spans 16 amino acids. The CDR3 DNA reads as TGCAGTGCTTCCCGGGACAGGGCTTTGAGCAATCAGCCCCAGCATTTT. The encoded protein is CSASRDRALSNQPQHF.

The CDR3 nucleotides read TGCGCCAGCAGATCGGACAGGGACGGTGGCTACACCTTC. Residues: CASRSDRDGGYTF. The chain carries TRBV5-1 and TRBJ1-2; TRBD1 matches 8 bases. Germline loops: CDR1 SGHRS, CDR2 YFSETQ. J gave up 7 bases and V 5 bases, and 7 bases lay outside the gene matches. The CDR3 has 13 amino acids.

The chain employs TRBV18 and TRBJ2-5; D possibly corresponds to TRBD2 (6 bases). Germline lookup yields CDR1 KGHSH and CDR2 LQKENI. The CDR3 totals 14 residues. V was cut by 2 bases and J by 3 bases, with 10 bases left in between. Here the CDR3 reads CASSPGAGKETQYF. The CDR3 bases are TGTGCCAGCTCACCAGGGGCGGGAAAAGAGACCCAGTACTTC.

This chain connects TRBV7-9 to TRBJ1-1; D gene uncertain. In germline, CDR1 is SEHNR, CDR2 FQNEAQ (reference sequence). The CDR3 totals 12 residues. The V end lost 5 bases, the J end lost 4 bases, and 8 bases lay between the germline ends. CDR3 sequence reads: CASSRRATEAFF. The CDR3 nucleotides read TGTGCCAGCAGCCGGCGGGCCACTGAAGCTTTCTTT. The whole variable domain, filled in from reference TRBV7-9 and TRBJ1-1, reads DTGVSQNPRHKITKRGQNVTFRCDPISEHNRLYWYRQTLGQGPEFLTYFQNEAQLEKSRLLSDRFSAERPKGSFSTLEIQRTEQGDSAMYLCASSRRATEAFFGQGTRLTVV.

There are a few counts of this clonotype. The chain uses TRBV5-1 and TRBJ1-5; no definite D call. Germline V gene lookup returns CDR1 SGHRS and CDR2 YFSETQ. CDR3 length equals 13 residues. The germline V and J ends were trimmed by 0 bases and 7 bases, with 8 bases remaining between them. CDR3 sequence (DNA): TGCGCCAGCAGCTTGGATGTGGACCAGCCCCAGCATTTT. Translation gives CASSLDVDQPQHF.

J is TRBJ2-5 and V is TRBV3-1, with unresolved D. V was shortened by 3 bases and J by 3 bases, with 8 bases between the two germline ends. The germline gives CDR1 LGHDT, CDR2 YNNKEL (reference sequence). This CDR3 has 13 amino acids. CDR3 region: CASSQSYKETQYF. In nucleotides, the CDR3 is TGTGCCAGCAGCCAGAGTTACAAAGAGACCCAGTACTTC.

This clonotype was observed a handful of times. The chain uses TRBV5-1 and TRBJ1-1, with TRBD1 matching 11 bases. J lost 7 bases, V lost 4 bases, and 12 bases had no gene match. This CDR3 is built from 16 residues. CDR1 is SGHRS, CDR2 YFSETQ, per germline. CDR3 sequence: CASSDTAGTGGVEAFF. The CDR3, as DNA: TGCGCCAGCAGCGATACGGCCGGGACAGGGGGTGTTGAAGCTTTCTTT.

This clonotype has a handful of counts. V gene TRBV7-2 combines with J gene TRBJ1-4, with 11 bases aligning to TRBD1. The CDR3 totals 15 residues. J was trimmed by 8 bases and V by 6 bases; bases with no gene match: 8. Germline loops: CDR1 SGHTA, CDR2 FQGNSA. The CDR3 DNA sequence: TGTGCCAGCAGAAAGGACAGGGGGCGGAGGGAAAAACTGTTTTTT. It specifies CASRKDRGRREKLFF.

The chain has TRBV3-1 and TRBJ2-1; D not certain. In germline, CDR1 is LGHDT, CDR2 YNNKEL (reference sequence). V dropped 0 bases and J dropped 0 bases, with 6 bases sitting between them. The CDR3 length is 15 residues. The CDR3 region has the DNA TGTGCCAGCAGCCAAGATATCAGCTCCTACAATGAGCAGTTCTTC. Its protein product is CASSQDISSYNEQFF.

This chain uses TRBV5-4 with TRBJ2-5; no reliable D call. Deletions cut 2 bases from V and 7 bases from J, with 12 bases between. Germline V gene data show CDR1 as SGHNT and CDR2 as YYREEE (reference sequence). The CDR3 consists of 13 residues. CDR3 nucleotides: TGTGCCAGCAGCTTCCCCTTAACCAGGACCCAGTACTTC. This gives the protein CASSFPLTRTQYF.

The chain links TRBV6-2 or TRBV6-3 to TRBJ2-4; D may be TRBD2 (5 bases). This CDR3 comprises 18 residues. V was trimmed by 1 base and J by 0 bases, leaving 16 bases between them. Germline V gene sequence: CDR1 MNHEY, CDR2 SVGEGT. The DNA for the CDR3 is TGTGCCAGCAGTTACTATCCGTACCAGAGGGCAGCCAAAAACATTCAGTACTTC. Translation: CASSYYPYQRAAKNIQYF.

This clonotype was seen more than once but under ten times. The chain couples TRBV2 to TRBJ1-5, with 9 bases matching TRBD1. The CDR3 is 16 amino acids. Germline-derived CDR1 and CDR2 are SNHLY and FYNNEI. V lost 5 bases and J lost 2; bases outside the gene matches: 7. The CDR3 region is CASSPTGGEGNQPQHF. The CDR3 nucleotides read TGTGCCAGCAGTCCTACAGGGGGCGAGGGCAATCAGCCCCAGCATTTT.